One sample yielded the 27 T cell receptor beta chains listed below, sequenced in a study of T cell responses to AZD1222 COVID-19 vaccine. Some clones are missing from TCRdb's copy, which holds only in-frame ones; the method was immunoSEQ multiplex PCR. This sample has 95,000 to 110,000 clones, with around 92% found just once. Sequences were derived from peripheral blood, sampled 28 days after the second AZD1222 dose. The receptors derive from an adult who received the AZD1222 COVID-19 vaccine.

The CDR3 DNA reads as TGTGCCAGCAGTTTTTCATATGCGGATACGCAGTATTTT. The encoded protein is CASSFSYADTQYF. The V call is TRBV11-3, the J call TRBJ2-3, with D uncertain. Looked up from germline, CDR1 is SGHNT and CDR2 is YENEEA. This CDR3 contains 13 residues. Trimming cost V 6 bases and J 6 bases, with 13 bases left between them.

The chain uses TRBV15 and TRBJ2-2, with 10 bases matching TRBD1. The V segment lost 8 bases and the J segment 3 bases; nucleotides outside the gene matches: 0. The CDR3 consists of 13 residues. Germline values: CDR1 LNHNV, CDR2 YYDKDF (reference sequence). The CDR3 DNA reads as TGTGCCACCGGACAGGGGGACACCGGGGAGCTGTTTTTT. Translated: CATGQGDTGELFF.

The CDR3 sequence: CASSLNSQGAGEQYF. DNA for the CDR3: TGTGCCAGCAGCTTAAACAGCCAGGGCGCCGGCGAGCAGTACTTC. The rearrangement joins TRBV7-2 to TRBJ2-7; D perhaps matches TRBD1 (5 bases). CDR1 and CDR2 (germline): SGHTA, FQGNSA. The CDR3 is 15 residues long. V lost 2 bases and J lost 6, with 17 bases in between.

The rearrangement links TRBV7-2 to TRBJ2-7; tentative D call: TRBD1 (5 bases). From germline, CDR1 is SGHTA and CDR2 FQGNSA. The CDR3 runs to 15 residues. V was pared by 2 bases and J by 3 bases, with 14 bases between. CDR3 bases: TGTGCCAGCAGCTTAAATCAGGGCCCCCTCTACGAGCAGTACTTC. This translates into CASSLNQGPLYEQYF.

CDR3 in DNA: TGTGCCAGCAGTTACAGGGATAATCAGCCCCAGCATTTT. Amino acid sequence: CASSYRDNQPQHF. The chain has TRBV6-2 or TRBV6-3 and TRBJ1-5; D not resolved. Germline CDR1 reads MNHEY; CDR2 reads SVGEGT. The CDR3 spans 13 residues. V was shortened by 2 bases and J by 4 bases, with 6 bases between the two germline ends.

The chain employs TRBV5-1 and TRBJ2-7; 8 nucleotides align to TRBD1. V was pared by 3 bases and J by 5 bases, with 4 bases of the junction left unmatched. Germline V gene lookup returns CDR1 SGHRS and CDR2 YFSETQ. The CDR3 runs to 13 residues. Here the CDR3 reads CASSSGQAHEQYF. The CDR3 DNA sequence: TGCGCCAGCAGCTCGGGACAGGCTCACGAGCAGTACTTC.

Here the CDR3 reads CASSPPGGSQETQYF. The DNA of the CDR3 is TGTGCCAGCAGTCCCCCTGGAGGCAGCCAAGAGACCCAGTACTTC. The chain uses TRBV25-1 and TRBJ2-5, with D tentatively TRBD2 (5 bases). Trimming pared 5 bases from V and 1 base from J, leaving 14 bases between. Germline values: CDR1 MGHDK, CDR2 SYGVNS. The CDR3 extends over 15 amino acids. The full variable domain, its missing parts supplied by reference TRBV25-1 and TRBJ2-5, is EADIYQTPRYLVIGTGKKITLECSQTMGHDKMYWYQQDPGMELHLIHYSYGVNSTEKGDLSSESTVSRIRTEHFPLTLESARPSHTSQYLCASSPPGGSQETQYFGPGTRLLVL.

This chain connects TRBV10-3 to TRBJ2-4; tentative D call: TRBD1 (6 bases). V lost 2 bases to trimming and J lost 8 bases, with 13 bases between them. The CDR3 has 14 residues. Germline-derived CDR1 and CDR2 are ENHRY and SYGVKD. Written as DNA, the CDR3 is TGTGCCATCAGTGAGCCGGACGAGGGGGACATTCAGTACTTC. This gives the protein CAISEPDEGDIQYF.

J is TRBJ1-2 and V is TRBV9; 10 nucleotides match TRBD1. Trimming removed 7 bases from V and 3 bases from J; junction bases left unmatched: 9. The CDR3 spans 15 residues. CDR1 SGDLS and CDR2 YYNGEE come from the germline V gene. The CDR3 reads CASGVPGQGHYGYTF. CDR3 coding DNA: TGTGCCAGCGGAGTTCCGGGACAGGGGCACTATGGCTACACCTTC.

J is TRBJ2-7 and V is TRBV5-6, with D maybe TRBD1 (6 bases). The germline CDR1 and CDR2 sequences are SGHDT and YYEEEE. CDR3 size: 15 residues. The germline V and J ends were trimmed by 0 bases and 2 bases, with 12 bases remaining between them. The CDR3 loop reads CASSLAQGMAYEQYF. In nucleotides, the CDR3 is TGTGCCAGCAGCTTGGCCCAGGGGATGGCCTACGAGCAGTACTTC.

This chain joins TRBV7-3 and TRBJ2-1; D is uncertain. Germline CDR1 reads SGHTA; CDR2 reads FQGTGA. Between the trimmed V and J ends, which lost 2 bases and 14 bases, there was a span of 13 bases. The CDR3 loop spans 12 amino acids. CDR3 nucleotide sequence: TGTGCCAGCAGCTTACGAGTCGGAAATAAGTTCTTC. Its protein product is CASSLRVGNKFF.

The chain joins TRBV4-3 to TRBJ2-7, with 11 bases matching TRBD2. The CDR3 consists of 15 residues. Trimming at V came to 4 bases and at J to 2 bases, leaving 4 bases not matched to a gene. Looked up from germline, CDR1 is LGHNA and CDR2 is YSLEER. The CDR3 sequence is CASSLGLAGAYEQYF. CDR3 coding DNA: TGCGCCAGCAGCCTCGGACTAGCGGGCGCCTACGAGCAGTACTTC.

V usage is TRBV7-8 and J usage is TRBJ1-4, with unresolved D. Germline-derived CDR1 and CDR2 are SGHVS and FQNEAQ. The CDR3 sequence is 17 residues long. V lost 1 base, J lost 1 base, and 13 bases lay in between. The CDR3 reads CASSLGIGVITNEKLFF. The CDR3, as DNA: TGTGCCAGCAGCTTAGGAATTGGGGTTATAACTAATGAAAAACTGTTTTTT.

The chain couples TRBV7-2 to TRBJ2-2; D not resolved. The CDR3 is 15 residues long. Germline V CDR1 and CDR2: SGHTA, FQGNSA. V dropped 3 bases and J dropped 1 base, with 9 bases sitting between them. The CDR3 protein is CASSLDLVNTGELFF. In nucleotides, the CDR3 is TGTGCCAGCAGCTTGGATCTCGTGAACACCGGGGAGCTGTTTTTT.

The J gene is TRBJ1-2, the V gene TRBV15; 7 bases fit TRBD1. CDR1 is LNHNV and CDR2 is YYDKDF in the germline V gene (reference sequence). The CDR3 contains 15 residues. Germline trimming cut 5 bases from V and 5 bases from J; bases unmatched to any gene: 11. The CDR3 loop is CATSENRGVEYGYTF. For the CDR3, the DNA is TGTGCCACCAGCGAGAACAGGGGCGTGGAGTATGGCTACACCTTC.

This chain connects TRBV5-4 to TRBJ1-6, with D possibly TRBD1 on 5 matching bases. CDR1 is SGHNT and CDR2 is YYREEE in the germline V gene (reference sequence). The CDR3 is 15 residues long. V was cut by 0 bases and J by 7 bases, with 11 bases left in between. CDR3 nucleotides: TGTGCCAGCAGCTTGGGAGCAGGGTCAAATTCACCCCTCCACTTT. Amino acid sequence: CASSLGAGSNSPLHF.

V gene TRBV21-1 combines with J gene TRBJ2-6; whether TRBD1, the table's D call, matches the DNA was not checked. TRBV21-1 is described as a pseudogene. This CDR3 contains 19 residues. The CDR3 DNA sequence: TGTGCCAGCAGCAATGAAGGGGACAGGGAACCATCTGGGGCCAACGTCCTGACTTTC. Its protein is CASSNEGDREPSGANVLTF.

J is TRBJ2-1 and V is TRBV14, with 8 bases matching TRBD2. Germline V gene sequence: CDR1 SGHDN, CDR2 FVKESK. V lost 2 bases to trimming and J lost 6 bases; unmatched junction nucleotides: 9. The length of the CDR3 is 16 residues. CDR3 loop: CASSQLTSGPSNEQFF. CDR3 nucleotides: TGTGCCAGCAGCCAACTAACTAGCGGCCCATCCAATGAGCAGTTCTTC.

This chain connects TRBV30 to TRBJ1-2; 7 bases agree with TRBD1. This CDR3 is built from 13 residues. The V segment lost 6 bases and the J segment 5 bases; nucleotides outside the gene matches: 9. Looked up from germline, CDR1 is GTSNPN and CDR2 is SVGIG (reference sequence). This chain's CDR3 is CACPGQMLYGYTF. The CDR3 DNA follows: TGTGCCTGTCCGGGACAGATGTTGTATGGCTACACCTTC.

The rearrangement joins TRBV28 to TRBJ1-1, with a possible D match to TRBD1 (6 bases). Trimming pared 5 bases from V and 4 bases from J, leaving 17 bases between. The CDR3 is 15 residues long. CDR1 MDHEN and CDR2 SYDVKM come from the germline V gene. The CDR3 sequence: CASSPQRGRGTEAFF. The CDR3 DNA follows: TGTGCCAGCAGTCCGCAAAGGGGGAGGGGCACTGAAGCTTTCTTT.

V usage is TRBV15 and J usage is TRBJ2-5; perhaps D is TRBD1 or TRBD2 (5 bases each). This CDR3 spans 16 amino acids. Germline loops: CDR1 LNHNV, CDR2 YYDKDF (reference sequence). The ends were cut back, 3 bases at V and 3 bases at J, with 17 bases in the middle. CDR3 sequence: CATSRRTGRPEETQYF. The DNA for the CDR3 is TGTGCCACCAGCAGGAGGACGGGACGGCCTGAAGAGACCCAGTACTTC.

The chain recombines TRBV5-6 with TRBJ2-7; 8 bases agree with TRBD1. J lost 2 bases, V lost 0 bases, and 1 base had no gene match. CDR1 is SGHDT and CDR2 is YYEEEE in the germline V gene. The CDR3 has 14 residues. CDR3 DNA: TGTGCCAGCAGCTTGGTGGACAGGGCCTACGAGCAGTACTTC. This encodes CASSLVDRAYEQYF.

This clone was counted a few times. The chain uses TRBV20-1 and TRBJ2-1, with D unclear. The germline V gene has CDR1 DFQATT and CDR2 SNEGSKA (reference sequence). V was cut by 6 bases and J by 8 bases, with 11 bases left in between. The CDR3 consists of 11 residues. The CDR3 DNA sequence: TGCAGTGCCGGTCCAGGCGATGAGCAGTTCTTC. It translates to CSAGPGDEQFF.

The chain has TRBV11-2 and TRBJ2-3; 10 nucleotides align to TRBD1. Per the germline V gene, CDR1 is SGHAT and CDR2 is FQNNGV. The CDR3 loop spans 14 amino acids. With 5 bases clipped from V and 5 bases from J, the junction kept 4 bases outside the gene matches. Written as DNA, the CDR3 is TGTGCCAGCAGCCCCTGGACAGGGGGAGATACGCAGTATTTT. Translating gives CASSPWTGGDTQYF. Drawing the rest from reference TRBV11-2 and TRBJ2-3, the complete variable domain is EAGVAQSPRYKIIEKRQSVAFWCNPISGHATLYWYQQILGQGPKLLIQFQNNGVVDDSQLPKDRFSAERLKGVDSTLKIQPAKLEDSAVYLCASSPWTGGDTQYFGPGTRLTVL.

The V gene is TRBV6-5, the J gene TRBJ1-1; maybe TRBD1 (6 bases). This CDR3 region has 15 residues. The V gene lost 0 bases and the J gene lost 4 bases, with 12 bases spanning the gap. Germline V gene sequence: CDR1 MNHEY, CDR2 SVGAGI. The CDR3 DNA reads TGTGCCAGCAGTTACTCCGGCGGGGGGGCCACTGAAGCTTTCTTT. Translating it yields CASSYSGGGATEAFF.

This clone has just a few counts. The chain uses TRBV7-3 and TRBJ1-1, with D perhaps TRBD1 (5 bases). Germline-derived CDR1 and CDR2 are SGHTA and FQGTGA. CDR3 length equals 13 residues. The V and J ends lost 4 bases and 7 bases respectively, with 13 bases between them. The CDR3 loop reads CASSSQGVLEAFF. The CDR3 nucleotides are TGTGCCAGCAGCTCTCAGGGAGTTCTTGAAGCTTTCTTT.

The chain couples TRBV21-1 to TRBJ1-2. TRBV21-1 is labeled a pseudogene. CDR3 length: 13 residues. DNA for the CDR3: TGTGCCAGCACCTGGGGGAGGGGGCGGGGCTACACCTTC. This gives the protein CASTWGRGRGYTF.